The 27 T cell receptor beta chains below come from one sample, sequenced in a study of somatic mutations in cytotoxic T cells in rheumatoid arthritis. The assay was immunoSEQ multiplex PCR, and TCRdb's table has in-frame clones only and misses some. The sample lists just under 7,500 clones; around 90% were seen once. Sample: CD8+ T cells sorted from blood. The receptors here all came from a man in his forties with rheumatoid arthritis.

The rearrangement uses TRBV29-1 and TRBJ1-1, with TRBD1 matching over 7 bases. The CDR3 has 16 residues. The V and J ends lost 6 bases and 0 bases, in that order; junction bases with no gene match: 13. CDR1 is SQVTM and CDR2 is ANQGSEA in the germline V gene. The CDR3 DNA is TGCAGCGTCGTGAGGACAGGTTATGGGATGAACACTGAAGCTTTCTTT. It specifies CSVVRTGYGMNTEAFF. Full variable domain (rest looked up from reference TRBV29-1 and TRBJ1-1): SAVISQKPSRDICQRGTSLTIQCQVDSQVTMMFWYRQQPGQSLTLIATANQGSEATYESGFVIDKFPISRPNLTFSTLTVSNMSPEDSSIYLCSVVRTGYGMNTEAFFGQGTRLTVV.

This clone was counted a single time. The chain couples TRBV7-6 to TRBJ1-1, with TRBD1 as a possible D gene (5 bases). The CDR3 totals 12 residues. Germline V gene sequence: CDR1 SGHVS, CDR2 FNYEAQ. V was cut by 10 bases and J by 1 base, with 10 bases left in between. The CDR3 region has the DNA TGTGCCACTGGGGGGGAGAACACTGAAGCTTTCTTT. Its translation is CATGGENTEAFF. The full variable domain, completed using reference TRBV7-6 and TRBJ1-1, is GAGVSQSPRYKVTKRGQDVALRCDPISGHVSLYWYRQALGQGPEFLTYFNYEAQQDKSGLPNDRFSAERPEGSISTLTIQRTEQRDSAMYRCATGGENTEAFFGQGTRLTVV.

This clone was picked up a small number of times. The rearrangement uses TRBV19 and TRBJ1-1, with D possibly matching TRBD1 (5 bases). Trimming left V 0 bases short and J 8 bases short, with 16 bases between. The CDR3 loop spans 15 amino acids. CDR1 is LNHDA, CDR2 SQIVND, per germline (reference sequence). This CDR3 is CASSIDSRARVEAFF. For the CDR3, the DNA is TGTGCCAGTAGTATAGATTCCAGGGCACGAGTGGAAGCTTTCTTT.

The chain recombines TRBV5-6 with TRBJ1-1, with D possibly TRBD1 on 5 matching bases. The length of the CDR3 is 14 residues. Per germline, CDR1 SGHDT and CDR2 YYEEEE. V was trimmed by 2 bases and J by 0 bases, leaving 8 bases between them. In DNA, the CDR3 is TGTGCCAGCAGCTTTTGGGGCCTGAACACTGAAGCTTTCTTT. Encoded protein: CASSFWGLNTEAFF.

The CDR3 reads CASSQDIDENYGYTF. CDR3 DNA: TGTGCCAGCAGCCAAGATATTGATGAGAACTATGGCTACACCTTC. The V and J genes are TRBV14 and TRBJ1-2; D is unresolved. CDR1 and CDR2 from the germline V gene are SGHDN and FVKESK. Trimming left V 0 bases short and J 2 bases short, with 10 bases between. The CDR3 extends over 15 amino acids. The variable domain in full, with the rest retrieved from reference TRBV14 and TRBJ1-2, is EAGVTQFPSHSVIEKGQTVTLRCDPISGHDNLYWYRRVMGKEIKFLLHFVKESKQDESGMPNNRFLAERTGGTYSTLKVQPAELEDSGVYFCASSQDIDENYGYTFGSGTRLTVV.

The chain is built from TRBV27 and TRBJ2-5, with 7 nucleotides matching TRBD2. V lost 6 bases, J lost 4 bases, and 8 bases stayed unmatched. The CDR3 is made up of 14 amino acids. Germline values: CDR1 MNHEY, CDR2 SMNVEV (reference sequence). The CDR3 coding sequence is TGTGCCAGCAGCCCATGGGGGGGATCAGAGACCCAGTACTTC. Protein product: CASSPWGGSETQYF.

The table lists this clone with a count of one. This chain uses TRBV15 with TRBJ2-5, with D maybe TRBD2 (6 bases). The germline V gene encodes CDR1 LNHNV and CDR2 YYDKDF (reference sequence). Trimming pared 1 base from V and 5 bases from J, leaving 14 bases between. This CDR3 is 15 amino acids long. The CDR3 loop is CATSRGASEGETQYF. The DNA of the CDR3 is TGTGCCACCAGCAGAGGGGCTAGCGAGGGTGAGACCCAGTACTTC.

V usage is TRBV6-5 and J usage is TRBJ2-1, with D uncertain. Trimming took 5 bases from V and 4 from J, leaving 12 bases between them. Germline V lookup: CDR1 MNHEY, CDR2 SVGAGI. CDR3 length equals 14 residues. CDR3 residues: CASSPMFLYNEQFF. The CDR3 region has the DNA TGTGCCAGCAGTCCAATGTTCCTATACAATGAGCAGTTCTTC.

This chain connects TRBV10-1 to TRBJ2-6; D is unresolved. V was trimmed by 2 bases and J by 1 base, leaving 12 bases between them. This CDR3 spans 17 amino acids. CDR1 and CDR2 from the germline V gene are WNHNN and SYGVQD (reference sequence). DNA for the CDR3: TGCGCCAGCAGTGAGGGAGATTTAACGTCTGGGGCCAACGTCCTGACTTTC. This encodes CASSEGDLTSGANVLTF.

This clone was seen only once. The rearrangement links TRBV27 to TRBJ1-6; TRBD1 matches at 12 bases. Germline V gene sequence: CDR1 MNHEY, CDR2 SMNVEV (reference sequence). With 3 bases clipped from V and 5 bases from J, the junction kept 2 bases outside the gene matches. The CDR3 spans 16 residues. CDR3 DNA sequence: TGTGCCAGCAGTTTTGGGACAGGGGGCGATAATTCACCCCTCCACTTT. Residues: CASSFGTGGDNSPLHF.

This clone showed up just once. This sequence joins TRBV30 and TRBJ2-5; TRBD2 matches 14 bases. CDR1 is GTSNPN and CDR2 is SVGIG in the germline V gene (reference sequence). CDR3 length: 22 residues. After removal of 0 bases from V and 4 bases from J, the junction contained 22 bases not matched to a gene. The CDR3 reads CAWSVTPLGLAGGWALSETQYF. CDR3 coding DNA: TGTGCCTGGAGTGTAACCCCCCTTGGACTAGCGGGGGGTTGGGCCCTTTCAGAGACCCAGTACTTC.

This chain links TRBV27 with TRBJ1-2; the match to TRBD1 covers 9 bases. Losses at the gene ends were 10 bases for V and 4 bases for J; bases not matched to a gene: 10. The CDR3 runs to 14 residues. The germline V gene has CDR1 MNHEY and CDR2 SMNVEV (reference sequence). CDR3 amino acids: CATGGTGYIYGYTF. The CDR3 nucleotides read TGTGCCACCGGAGGGACAGGGTATATCTATGGCTACACCTTC.

The CDR3 DNA reads as TGTGCCAGCAGCTACGCCCCCGCGGGGGGAAACACCGGGGAGCTGTTTTTT. Translated, it gives CASSYAPAGGNTGELFF. The chain uses TRBV11-2 and TRBJ2-2, with 8 positions matching TRBD2. V trimming: 4 bases; J trimming: 2 bases; junction bases outside the gene matches: 9. From germline, CDR1 is SGHAT and CDR2 FQNNGV. This CDR3 has 17 amino acids.

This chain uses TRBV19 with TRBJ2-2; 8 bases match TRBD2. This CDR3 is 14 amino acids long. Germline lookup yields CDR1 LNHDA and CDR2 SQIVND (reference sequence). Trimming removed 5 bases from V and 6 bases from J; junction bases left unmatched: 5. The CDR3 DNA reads TGTGCCAGTAGTCCGACGGGGGGGGCCGGGGAGCTGTTTTTT. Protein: CASSPTGGAGELFF.

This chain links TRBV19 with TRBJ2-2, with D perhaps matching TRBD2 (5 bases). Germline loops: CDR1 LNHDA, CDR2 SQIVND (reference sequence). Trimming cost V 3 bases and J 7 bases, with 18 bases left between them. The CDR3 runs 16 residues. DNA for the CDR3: TGTGCCAGTAGTATGCTTAAAGGGAGTGGTAGCGGGGAGCTGTTTTTT. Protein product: CASSMLKGSGSGELFF.

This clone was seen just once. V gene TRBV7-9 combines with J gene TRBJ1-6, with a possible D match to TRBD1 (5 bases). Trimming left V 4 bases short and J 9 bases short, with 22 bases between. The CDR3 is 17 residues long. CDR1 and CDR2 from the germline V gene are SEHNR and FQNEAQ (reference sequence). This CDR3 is CASSSALGLGRVSPLHF. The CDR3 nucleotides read TGTGCCAGCAGCTCCGCTTTGGGGCTTGGAAGGGTTTCACCCCTCCACTTT.

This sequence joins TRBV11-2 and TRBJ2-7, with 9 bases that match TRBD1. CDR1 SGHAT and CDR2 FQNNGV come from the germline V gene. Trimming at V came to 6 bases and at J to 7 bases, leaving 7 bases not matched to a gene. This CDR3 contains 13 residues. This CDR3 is CASSSTGGAEQYV. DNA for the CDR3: TGTGCCAGCAGTTCTACAGGGGGCGCGGAGCAGTACGTC.

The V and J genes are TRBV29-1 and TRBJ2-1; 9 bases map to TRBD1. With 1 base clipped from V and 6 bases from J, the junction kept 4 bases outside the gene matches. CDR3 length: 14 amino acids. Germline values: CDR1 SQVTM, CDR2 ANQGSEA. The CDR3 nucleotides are TGCAGCGTTGAAGGGACAGGGGTAGGCAATGAGCAGTTCTTC. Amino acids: CSVEGTGVGNEQFF.

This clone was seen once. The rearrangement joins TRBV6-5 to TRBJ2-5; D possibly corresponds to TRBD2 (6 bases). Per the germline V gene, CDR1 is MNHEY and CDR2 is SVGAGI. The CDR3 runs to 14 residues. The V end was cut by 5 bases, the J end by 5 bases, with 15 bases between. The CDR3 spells CASSPGGLGETQYF. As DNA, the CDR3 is TGTGCCAGCAGTCCCGGAGGGTTGGGGGAGACCCAGTACTTC.

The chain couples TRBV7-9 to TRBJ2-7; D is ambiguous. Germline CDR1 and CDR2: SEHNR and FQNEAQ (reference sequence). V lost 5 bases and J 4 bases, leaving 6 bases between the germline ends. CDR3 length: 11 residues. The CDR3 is CASSPRYEQYF. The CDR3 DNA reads TGTGCCAGCAGCCCGCGGTACGAGCAGTACTTC.

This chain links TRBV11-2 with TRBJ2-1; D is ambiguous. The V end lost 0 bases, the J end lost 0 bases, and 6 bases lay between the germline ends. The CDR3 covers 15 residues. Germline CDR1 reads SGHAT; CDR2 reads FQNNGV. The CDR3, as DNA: TGTGCCAGCAGCTTAGAGGCTAGCTCCTACAATGAGCAGTTCTTC. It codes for CASSLEASSYNEQFF.

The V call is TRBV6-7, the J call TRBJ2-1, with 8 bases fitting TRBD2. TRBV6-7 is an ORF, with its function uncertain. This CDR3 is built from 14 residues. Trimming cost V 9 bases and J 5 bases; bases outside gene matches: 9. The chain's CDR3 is CARRTGGIDNEQFF. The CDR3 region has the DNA TGTGCCAGGAGAACGGGGGGGATAGACAATGAGCAGTTCTTC.

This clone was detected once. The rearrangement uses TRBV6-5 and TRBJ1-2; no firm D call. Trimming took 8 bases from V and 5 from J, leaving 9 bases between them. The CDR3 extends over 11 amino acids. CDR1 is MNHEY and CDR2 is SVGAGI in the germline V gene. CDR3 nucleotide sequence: TGTGCCAGCGAAGGAGGATATGGCTACACCTTC. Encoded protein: CASEGGYGYTF.

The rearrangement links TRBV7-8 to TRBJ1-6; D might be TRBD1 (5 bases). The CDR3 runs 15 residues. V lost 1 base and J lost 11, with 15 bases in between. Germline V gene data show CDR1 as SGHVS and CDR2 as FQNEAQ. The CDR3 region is CASSLGWGPQTPLHF. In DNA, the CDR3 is TGTGCCAGCAGCTTAGGGTGGGGCCCCCAAACACCCCTCCACTTT.

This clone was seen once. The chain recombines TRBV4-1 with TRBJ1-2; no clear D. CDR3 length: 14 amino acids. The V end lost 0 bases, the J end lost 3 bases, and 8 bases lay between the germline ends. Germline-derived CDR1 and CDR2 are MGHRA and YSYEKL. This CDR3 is CASSQEPGDYGYTF. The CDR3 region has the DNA TGCGCCAGCAGCCAAGAGCCGGGTGACTATGGCTACACCTTC.

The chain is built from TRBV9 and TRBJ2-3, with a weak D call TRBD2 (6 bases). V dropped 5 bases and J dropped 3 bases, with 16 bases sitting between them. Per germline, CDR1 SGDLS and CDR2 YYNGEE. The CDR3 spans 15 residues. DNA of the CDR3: TGTGCCAGCAGTTTCGGAGGGGCGCTTACAGATACGCAGTATTTT. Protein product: CASSFGGALTDTQYF.

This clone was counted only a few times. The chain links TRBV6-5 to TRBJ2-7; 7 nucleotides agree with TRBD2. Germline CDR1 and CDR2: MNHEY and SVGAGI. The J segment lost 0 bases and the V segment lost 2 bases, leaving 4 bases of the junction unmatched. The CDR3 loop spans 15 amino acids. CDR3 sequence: CASSYMGGTSYEQYF. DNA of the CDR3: TGTGCCAGCAGTTACATGGGGGGGACCTCCTACGAGCAGTACTTC.